Below, 30 T cell receptor beta chains from the same sample are listed, as sequenced in a study of T cells in Graves' hyperthyroidism and ophthalmopathy (dated by TCRdb to 2018 to 2020). The receptor library was made with multiplex PCR. TCRdb names Illumina HiSeq 2000 as the instrument used. The TCR beta CDR3 regions were amplified from RNA transcripts. The first round of RT-PCR for the TCR CDR3 was performed with the HTBI primer set and the Qiagen OneStep RT-PCR kit. TCRdb took the public reads, trimmed them with fastp at Q25, ran MiXCR for clone calling and kept in-frame beta chains. Rows are combined by CDR3 protein, so each entry shows the most common genes and DNA. Here the sample has about 560,000 distinct CDR3 sequences; just over 45% occur a single time. The ten largest make up just under 8.5% of the sample. Material: peripheral blood or thyroid tissue (not recorded which). The origin of the receptors is a young woman with Graves' hyperthyroidism. Donor details come from another sample of the same person, matched by shared clones.

The chain employs TRBV7-9 and TRBJ1-5, with a tentative D call TRBD1 (5 bases). The V gene's germline CDR1 is SEHNR and CDR2 FQNEAQ (reference sequence). The CDR3 covers 14 residues. Deletions cut 5 bases from V and 4 bases from J, with 12 bases between. CDR3 bases: TGTGCCAGCAGCCAAGCAGGGCCTAATCAGCCCCAGCATTTT. Amino acid sequence: CASSQAGPNQPQHF.

As concerns this clonotype: No conserved phenylalanine or tryptophan ends this CDR3, so it is likely a read error. Because the CDR3's place on the DNA is in doubt, the DNA is left out and the CDR3 is given as listed by TCRdb. The chain joins TRBV20-1 to TRBJ2-5; the tabulated D call, TRBD2, remains unverified against the DNA. Germline loops: CDR1 DFQATT, CDR2 SNEGSKA (reference sequence). The CDR3 region is 10 residues in length, termini included. CDR3 region: CSATTSGRDL.

The V gene is TRBV6-5, the J gene TRBJ2-7; D not certain. Deletions cut 2 bases from V and 2 bases from J, with 10 bases between. The CDR3 sequence is 14 residues long. Germline V gene sequence: CDR1 MNHEY, CDR2 SVGAGI. Here the CDR3 reads CASSYDNRAYEQYF. CDR3 DNA sequence: TGTGCCAGCAGTTACGATAACAGAGCCTACGAGCAGTACTTC.

This clonotype was found many times. The chain combines TRBV7-2 with TRBJ2-5; D is unclear. Looked up from germline, CDR1 is SGHTA and CDR2 is FQGNSA. CDR3 length: 13 residues. Trimming stripped 6 bases from V and 8 bases from J, with 16 bases between. The CDR3: CASRSQQVRTQYF. The CDR3 DNA sequence: TGTGCCAGCAGGAGCCAACAAGTTCGAACCCAGTACTTC. The whole variable domain, remainder taken from reference TRBV7-2 and TRBJ2-5, is GAGVSQSPSNKVTEKGKDVELRCDPISGHTALYWYRQSLGQGLEFLIYFQGNSAPDKSGLPSDRFSAERTGGSVSTLTIQRTQQEDSAVYLCASRSQQVRTQYFGPGTRLLVL.

This chain uses TRBV10-3 with TRBJ2-7; 7 bases are shared with TRBD1. The CDR3 has 12 residues. After removal of 6 bases from V and 5 bases from J, the junction contained 4 bases not matched to a gene. Germline V gene data show CDR1 as ENHRY and CDR2 as SYGVKD. Written as DNA, the CDR3 is TGTGCCATCAGGACAGGGCAGAACGAGCAGTACTTC. Protein sequence: CAIRTGQNEQYF.

This clonotype has a count of ten or more. The chain recombines TRBV5-1 with TRBJ2-7; D unresolved. This CDR3 comprises 12 residues. The V gene lost 3 bases and the J gene lost 5 bases, with 9 bases spanning the gap. Germline V gene lookup returns CDR1 SGHRS and CDR2 YFSETQ. CDR3 DNA sequence: TGCGCCAGCAGCTCCACGACCCACGAGCAGTACTTC. This translates into CASSSTTHEQYF.

The rearrangement joins TRBV2 to TRBJ1-5; perhaps TRBD1 as D (6 bases). Deletions cut 6 bases from V and 0 bases from J, with 12 bases between. The length of the CDR3 is 15 residues. Germline V lookup: CDR1 SNHLY, CDR2 FYNNEI. The CDR3, as DNA: TGTGCCAGCAGGAGCAGGGGTGATAGCAATCAGCCCCAGCATTTT. The encoded protein is CASRSRGDSNQPQHF.

This clonotype was observed many times. The V gene is TRBV7-9, the J gene TRBJ2-5; D unresolved. This CDR3 comprises 11 residues. Trimming stripped 6 bases from V and 5 bases from J, with 7 bases between. Germline-derived CDR1 and CDR2 are SEHNR and FQNEAQ (reference sequence). CDR3 loop: CASRAAETQYF. DNA for the CDR3: TGTGCCAGCAGGGCCGCGGAGACCCAGTACTTC.

There are a few counts of this clonotype. The chain uses TRBV7-2 and TRBJ2-5, with 9 bases fitting TRBD1. J was trimmed by 6 bases and V by 5 bases; bases with no gene match: 7. The CDR3 runs to 14 residues. The V gene's germline CDR1 is SGHTA and CDR2 FQGNSA. The DNA of the CDR3 is TGTGCCAGCAGCGGCGGGACAGGGACGAAGACCCAGTACTTC. It translates to CASSGGTGTKTQYF.

This clonotype was counted ten times or more. The V call is TRBV5-1, the J call TRBJ1-6, with D perhaps TRBD1 (5 bases). The CDR3 totals 12 residues. Germline V gives CDR1 SGHRS, CDR2 YFSETQ. Between the trimmed V and J ends, which lost 3 bases and 9 bases, there was a span of 7 bases. The CDR3 loop is CASSSGSSPLHF. In DNA, the CDR3 is TGCGCCAGCAGCTCAGGGTCTTCACCCCTCCACTTT.

The table lists this clonotype with many counts. The chain uses TRBV7-9 and TRBJ2-2, with TRBD2 identical over 7 bases. With V trimmed by 11 bases and J by 4 bases, 13 bases remained unmatched. Germline V gene lookup returns CDR1 SEHNR and CDR2 FQNEAQ (reference sequence). This CDR3 spans 15 amino acids. The CDR3 region is CAGLPLRTSTGELFF. CDR3 nucleotide sequence: TGTGCCGGACTTCCGCTTAGGACTAGCACCGGGGAGCTGTTTTTT. The full variable domain, completed using reference TRBV7-9 and TRBJ2-2, is DTGVSQNPRHKITKRGQNVTFRCDPISEHNRLYWYRQTLGQGPEFLTYFQNEAQLEKSRLLSDRFSAERPKGSFSTLEIQRTEQGDSAMYLCAGLPLRTSTGELFFGEGSRLTVL.

This clonotype has more than one count but fewer than ten. The rearrangement links TRBV7-9 to TRBJ1-2; D remains ambiguous. CDR3 length: 14 residues. V was trimmed by 4 bases and J by 2 bases, leaving 11 bases between them. The germline gives CDR1 SEHNR, CDR2 FQNEAQ (reference sequence). CDR3 bases: TGTGCCAGCAGCTCTTGGACGGCGAACTATGGCTACACCTTC. Translation gives CASSSWTANYGYTF.

The rearrangement links TRBV2 to TRBJ2-6; D remains ambiguous. Trimming took off 6 bases at V and 0 bases at J, with 15 bases between the two ends. Per germline, CDR1 SNHLY and CDR2 FYNNEI. CDR3 size: 17 residues. In nucleotides, the CDR3 is TGTGCCAGCAGCCCAAGGACCGCAAGCTCTGGGGCCAACGTCCTGACTTTC. Translated, it gives CASSPRTASSGANVLTF.

This clonotype was observed many times. This chain connects TRBV10-1 to TRBJ2-2, with 7 positions matching TRBD1. V gave up 4 bases and J gave up 3 bases; unmatched junction bases: 2. The CDR3 is made up of 14 amino acids. The germline gives CDR1 WNHNN, CDR2 SYGVQD (reference sequence). As DNA, the CDR3 is TGCGCCAGCAGTGTGGACAGGTACACCGGGGAGCTGTTTTTT. This encodes CASSVDRYTGELFF.

The gene calls are TRBV29-1 and TRBJ1-3; unclear D gene. The germline V and J ends were trimmed by 1 base and 0 bases, with 10 bases remaining between them. This CDR3 is built from 15 residues. CDR1 and CDR2 from the germline V gene are SQVTM and ANQGSEA. The chain's CDR3 is CSVEGDLSSGNTIYF. CDR3 DNA: TGCAGCGTTGAAGGTGACCTCAGCTCTGGAAACACCATATATTTT.

The chain joins TRBV7-9 to TRBJ2-7; TRBD1 or TRBD2 may be the D gene (5 bases each). The length of the CDR3 is 11 residues. The V gene's germline CDR1 is SEHNR and CDR2 FQNEAQ (reference sequence). V lost 4 bases, J lost 12 bases, and 13 bases lay in between. CDR3 DNA sequence: TGTGCCAGCAGCTGCCGGGGCCCAGGGTACTTC. It yields the protein CASSCRGPGYF.

The CDR3 region is CASRTDSPIYGYTF. The CDR3 nucleotides are TGTGCCAGCAGGACGGACAGCCCTATCTATGGCTACACCTTC. This chain joins TRBV2 and TRBJ1-2; TRBD1 might be the D (6 bases). This CDR3 region has 14 residues. Trimming took off 6 bases at V and 4 bases at J, with 15 bases between the two ends. Germline V gene sequence: CDR1 SNHLY, CDR2 FYNNEI.

The chain employs TRBV25-1 and TRBJ1-5; maybe TRBD1 (6 bases). V was clipped by 5 bases and J by 4 bases, with 21 bases between them. Germline V gene lookup returns CDR1 MGHDK and CDR2 SYGVNS. This CDR3 is built from 17 residues. The CDR3 DNA reads as TGTGCCAGCAGTTCCCGGGGGACGGGGGGCACAAATCAGCCCCAGCATTTT. It specifies CASSSRGTGGTNQPQHF.

V and J are TRBV7-2 and TRBJ1-6; D is undetermined. There are 14 residues in the CDR3. Germline assignment: CDR1 SGHTA and CDR2 FQGNSA. Trimming shortened V by 5 bases and J by 4 bases, and 9 bases separated the two germline ends. The CDR3 loop reads CASSMTIYNSPLHF. The CDR3 bases are TGTGCCAGCAGCATGACAATTTATAATTCACCCCTCCACTTT.

The V gene is TRBV29-1, the J gene TRBJ1-5, with D perhaps matching TRBD1 (6 bases). Trimming shortened V by 4 bases and J by 1 base, and 11 bases separated the two germline ends. CDR1 SQVTM and CDR2 ANQGSEA come from the germline V gene. The CDR3 is 14 amino acids. DNA for the CDR3: TGCAGCGTTGGGCAGGGGTCCAGCAATCAGCCCCAGCATTTT. This codes for CSVGQGSSNQPQHF.

This clonotype was counted between two and nine times. The V call is TRBV5-5, the J call TRBJ2-7, with 9 bases matching TRBD1. Germline V lookup: CDR1 SGHKS, CDR2 YYEKEE (reference sequence). The V and J ends lost 4 bases and 3 bases, in that order; junction bases with no gene match: 11. The CDR3 has 16 residues. The DNA of the CDR3 is TGTGCCAGCAGCCCCCGAGAGGGACAGGGACGCTACGAGCAGTACTTC. Translated, it gives CASSPREGQGRYEQYF. Variable domain in full (rest from reference TRBV5-5 and TRBJ2-7): DAGVTQSPTHLIKTRGQQVTLRCSPISGHKSVSWYQQVLGQGPQFIFQYYEKEERGRGNFPDRFSARQFPNYSSELNVNALLLGDSALYLCASSPREGQGRYEQYFGPGTRLTVT.

In its sample, this clonotype was seen many times. This chain links TRBV7-2 with TRBJ2-5, with D maybe TRBD1 (6 bases). The CDR3 covers 13 residues. In germline, CDR1 is SGHTA, CDR2 FQGNSA. V was pared by 3 bases and J by 5 bases, with 10 bases between. CDR3 DNA: TGTGCCAGCAGCTTTGGGGGCTGGGAGACCCAGTACTTC. Translating it yields CASSFGGWETQYF.

The chain carries TRBV7-9 and TRBJ1-1; TRBD1 is a possible D gene (6 bases). The CDR3 spans 12 residues. From germline, CDR1 is SEHNR and CDR2 FQNEAQ (reference sequence). V was shortened by 5 bases and J by 11 bases, with 15 bases between the two germline ends. The CDR3 here is CASSDGGGEAFF. Written as DNA, the CDR3 is TGTGCCAGCAGCGACGGGGGGGGCGAGGCTTTCTTT.

About this clonotype itself: One end of the junction is discordant with germline, which a read error may explain. The rearrangement links TRBV29-1 to TRBJ1-1, with 10 bases that match TRBD1. Germline V lookup: CDR1 SQVTM, CDR2 ANQGSEA. There are 8 residues in the CDR3. The CDR3: CSVRQGAF. The CDR3 nucleotides are TGCAGCGTGCGACAGGGGGCCTTT.

V and J are TRBV24-1 and TRBJ1-2; no reliable D call. CDR1 and CDR2 from the germline V gene are KGHDR and SFDVKD. Between the trimmed V and J ends, which lost 7 bases and 2 bases, there was a span of 7 bases. The CDR3 loop spans 12 amino acids. The CDR3 DNA sequence: TGTGCCACCAGGGACGGGAACTATGGCTACACCTTC. Translation: CATRDGNYGYTF.

Comment on this clonotype: Relative to the germline gene, one junction end is altered; a read error may explain this. The genes are TRBV6-1 and TRBJ2-5; 7 nucleotides line up with TRBD1. The CDR3 totals 12 residues. Germline CDR1 MNHNS, CDR2 SASEGT. Here the CDR3 reads CASSRQGEAQYF. The CDR3 nucleotides are TGTGCCAGCAGTAGACAGGGAGAGGCCCAGTACTTC.

The V call is TRBV4-1, the J call TRBJ2-7; TRBD1 is a possible D gene (5 bases). CDR3 length: 14 amino acids. In germline, CDR1 is MGHRA, CDR2 YSYEKL. Trimming stripped 0 bases from V and 5 bases from J, with 11 bases between. The CDR3 here is CASSQDARVHEQYF. The CDR3 nucleotides are TGCGCCAGCAGCCAAGATGCCAGGGTCCACGAGCAGTACTTC.

The chain carries TRBV2 and TRBJ1-1; 9 bases match TRBD1. The CDR3 has 13 residues. Losses at the gene ends were 11 bases for V and 6 bases for J; bases not matched to a gene: 10. Germline CDR1 reads SNHLY; CDR2 reads FYNNEI. For the CDR3, the DNA is TGTGCCCGCACCGGGACAGGGAGGGCTGAAGCTTTCTTT. Encoded protein: CARTGTGRAEAFF.

This clonotype occurred a few times. The CDR3 DNA reads TGTGCCAGCAACTCACTTGGGCGGGTTGATGGCTACACCTTC. Translating it yields CASNSLGRVDGYTF. The chain joins TRBV7-3 to TRBJ1-2, with no clear D. Looked up from germline, CDR1 is SGHTA and CDR2 is FQGTGA. The CDR3 totals 14 residues. V was pared by 7 bases and J by 6 bases, with 18 bases between. Full variable domain (missing parts from reference TRBV7-3 and TRBJ1-2): GAGVSQTPSNKVTEKGKYVELRCDPISGHTALYWYRQSLGQGPEFLIYFQGTGAADDSGLPNDRFFAVRPEGSVSTLKIQRTERGDSAVYLCASNSLGRVDGYTFGSGTRLTVV.

This clonotype has a count of ten or more. V is TRBV2 and J is TRBJ1-5, with TRBD1 identical over 10 bases. This CDR3 contains 13 residues. The J segment lost 5 bases and the V segment lost 9 bases, leaving 4 bases of the junction unmatched. Germline CDR1 is SNHLY and CDR2 is FYNNEI. Written as DNA, the CDR3 is TGTGCCAGGGGACAGGGGAGGGATCAGCCCCAGCATTTT. It translates to CARGQGRDQPQHF.